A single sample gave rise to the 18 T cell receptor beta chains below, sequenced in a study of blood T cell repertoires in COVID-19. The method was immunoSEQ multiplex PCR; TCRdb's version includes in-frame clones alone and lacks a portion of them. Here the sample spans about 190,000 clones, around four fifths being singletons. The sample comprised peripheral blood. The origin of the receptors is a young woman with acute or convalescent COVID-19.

The CDR3 nucleotides read TGTGCCAGCTCCGCGCTCCGGGGTCAAGAGACCCAGTACTTC. Translating it yields CASSALRGQETQYF. This chain connects TRBV18 to TRBJ2-5; tentatively, D is TRBD2 (5 bases). The CDR3 totals 14 residues. Germline V CDR1 and CDR2: KGHSH, LQKENI. Trimming removed 6 bases at V and 2 bases at J, with 13 bases between.

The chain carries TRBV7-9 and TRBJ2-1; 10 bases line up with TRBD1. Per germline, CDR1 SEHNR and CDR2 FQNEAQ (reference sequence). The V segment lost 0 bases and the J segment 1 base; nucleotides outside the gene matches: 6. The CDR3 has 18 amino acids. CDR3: CASSLAGTGDISYNEQFF. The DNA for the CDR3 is TGTGCCAGCAGCTTAGCTGGGACAGGGGATATTTCCTACAATGAGCAGTTCTTC.

The CDR3 region is CASRGSGRVAYEQYF. CDR3 nucleotide sequence: TGTGCCAGCAGGGGTAGCGGGAGGGTGGCCTACGAGCAGTACTTC. The J gene is TRBJ2-7, the V gene TRBV2; TRBD2 matches 11 bases. V was clipped by 6 bases and J by 2 bases; unmatched bases: 6. Per the germline V gene, CDR1 is SNHLY and CDR2 is FYNNEI. The CDR3 sequence is 15 residues long.

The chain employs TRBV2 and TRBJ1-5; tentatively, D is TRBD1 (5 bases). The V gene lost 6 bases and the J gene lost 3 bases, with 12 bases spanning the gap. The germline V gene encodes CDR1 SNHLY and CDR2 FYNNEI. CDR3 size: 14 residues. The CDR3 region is CASSPGLINQPQHF. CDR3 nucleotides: TGTGCCAGCAGCCCAGGGTTAATCAATCAGCCCCAGCATTTT. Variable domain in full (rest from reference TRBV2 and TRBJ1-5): EPEVTQTPSHQVTQMGQEVILRCVPISNHLYFYWYRQILGQKVEFLVSFYNNEISEKSEIFDDQFSVERPDGSNFTLKIRSTKLEDSAMYFCASSPGLINQPQHFGDGTRLSIL.

As DNA, the CDR3 is TGTGCCAGCAGCCGACAGGGGGCGCCTGTATACGAGCAGTACTTC. It translates to CASSRQGAPVYEQYF. The chain couples TRBV3-1 (or the pseudogene TRBV3-2) to TRBJ2-7; 10 bases are shared with TRBD1. J was trimmed by 4 bases and V by 4 bases; bases with no gene match: 7. This CDR3 is built from 15 residues. Germline CDR1 reads LGHDT; CDR2 reads YNNKEL (reference sequence).

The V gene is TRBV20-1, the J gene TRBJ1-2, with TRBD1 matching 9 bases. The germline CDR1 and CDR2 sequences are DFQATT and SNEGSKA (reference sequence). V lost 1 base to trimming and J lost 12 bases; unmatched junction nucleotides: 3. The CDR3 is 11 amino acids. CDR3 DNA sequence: TGCAGTGCTAGAGGGGGACAGGGTAACACCTTC. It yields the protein CSARGGQGNTF.

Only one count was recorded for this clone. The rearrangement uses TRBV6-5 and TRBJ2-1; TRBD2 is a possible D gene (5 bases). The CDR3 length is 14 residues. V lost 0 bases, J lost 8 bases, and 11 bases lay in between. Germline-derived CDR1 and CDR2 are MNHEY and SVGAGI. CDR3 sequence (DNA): TGTGCCAGCAGTTACTCGCTAGCACGTTATGAGCAGTTCTTC. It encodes CASSYSLARYEQFF.

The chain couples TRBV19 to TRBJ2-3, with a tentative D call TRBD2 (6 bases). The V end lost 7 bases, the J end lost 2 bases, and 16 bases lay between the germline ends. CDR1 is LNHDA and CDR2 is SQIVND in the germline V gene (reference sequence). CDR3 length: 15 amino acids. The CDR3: CASKLRDSATDTQYF. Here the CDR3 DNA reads TGTGCCAGTAAATTGAGGGACTCGGCCACAGATACGCAGTATTTT.

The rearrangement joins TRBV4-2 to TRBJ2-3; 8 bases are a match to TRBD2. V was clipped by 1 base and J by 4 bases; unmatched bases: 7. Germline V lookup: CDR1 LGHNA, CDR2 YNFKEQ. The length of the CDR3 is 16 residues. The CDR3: CASSQADGGASDTQYF. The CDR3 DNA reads TGTGCCAGCAGCCAAGCCGACGGGGGGGCCTCAGATACGCAGTATTTT.

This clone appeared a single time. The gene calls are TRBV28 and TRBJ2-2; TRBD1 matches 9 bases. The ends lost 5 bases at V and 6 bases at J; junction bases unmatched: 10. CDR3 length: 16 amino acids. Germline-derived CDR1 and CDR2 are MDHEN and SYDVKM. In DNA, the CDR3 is TGTGCCAGCAGTCCGCGGGACAGGGTCATCGCCGGGGAGCTGTTTTTT. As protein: CASSPRDRVIAGELFF.

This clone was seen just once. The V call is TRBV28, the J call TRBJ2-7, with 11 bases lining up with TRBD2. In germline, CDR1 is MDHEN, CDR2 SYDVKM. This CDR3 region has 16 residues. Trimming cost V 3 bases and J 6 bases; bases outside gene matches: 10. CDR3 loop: CASSLLASGRRGEQYF. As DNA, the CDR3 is TGTGCCAGCAGTTTGCTTGCTAGCGGGAGGCGAGGCGAGCAGTACTTC.

CDR3 in DNA: TGCGCCAGCAGTCAATCTACAAGTAGCAATCAGCCCCAGCATTTT. Protein: CASSQSTSSNQPQHF. The rearrangement joins TRBV23-1 to TRBJ1-5; D uncertain. TRBV23-1 is an open reading frame whose function is uncertain. The CDR3 length is 15 residues. V was pared by 0 bases and J by 0 bases, with 6 bases between.

CDR3 loop: CASSPDRVYGYTF. The CDR3 DNA sequence: TGTGCCAGCTCTCCTGACAGGGTCTATGGCTACACCTTC. The chain recombines TRBV18 with TRBJ1-2; TRBD1 agrees at 7 bases. CDR1 is KGHSH and CDR2 is LQKENI in the germline V gene. The CDR3 consists of 13 residues. V trimming: 6 bases; J trimming: 4 bases; junction bases outside the gene matches: 5.

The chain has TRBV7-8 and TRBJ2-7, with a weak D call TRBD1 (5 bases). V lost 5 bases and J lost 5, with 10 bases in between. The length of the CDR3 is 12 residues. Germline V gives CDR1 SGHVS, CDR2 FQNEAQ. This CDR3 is CASSPQGNEQYF. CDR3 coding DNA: TGTGCCAGCAGCCCCCAGGGTAACGAGCAGTACTTC.

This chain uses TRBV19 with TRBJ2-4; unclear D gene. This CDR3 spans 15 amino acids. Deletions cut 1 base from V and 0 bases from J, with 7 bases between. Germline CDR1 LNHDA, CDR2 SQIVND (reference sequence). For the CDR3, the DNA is TGTGCCAGTAGTATAGTATCACTAGCCAAAAACATTCAGTACTTC. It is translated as CASSIVSLAKNIQYF.

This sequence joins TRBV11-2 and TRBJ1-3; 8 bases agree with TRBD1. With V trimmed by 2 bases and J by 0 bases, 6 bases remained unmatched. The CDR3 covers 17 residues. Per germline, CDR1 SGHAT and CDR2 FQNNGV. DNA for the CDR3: TGTGCCAGCAGCTTATCTGGTCAGGGGGCCTCTGGAAACACCATATATTTT. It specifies CASSLSGQGASGNTIYF.

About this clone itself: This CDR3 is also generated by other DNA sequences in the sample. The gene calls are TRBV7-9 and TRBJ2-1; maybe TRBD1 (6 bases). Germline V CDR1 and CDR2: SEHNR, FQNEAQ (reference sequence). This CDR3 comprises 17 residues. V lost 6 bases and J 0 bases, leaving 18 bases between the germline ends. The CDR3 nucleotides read TGTGCCAGCAGACCGGACCTCAGGGGTAGCTCCTACAATGAGCAGTTCTTC. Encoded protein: CASRPDLRGSSYNEQFF. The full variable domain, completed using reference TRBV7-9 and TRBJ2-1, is DTGVSQNPRHKITKRGQNVTFRCDPISEHNRLYWYRQTLGQGPEFLTYFQNEAQLEKSRLLSDRFSAERPKGSFSTLEIQRTEQGDSAMYLCASRPDLRGSSYNEQFFGPGTRLTVL.

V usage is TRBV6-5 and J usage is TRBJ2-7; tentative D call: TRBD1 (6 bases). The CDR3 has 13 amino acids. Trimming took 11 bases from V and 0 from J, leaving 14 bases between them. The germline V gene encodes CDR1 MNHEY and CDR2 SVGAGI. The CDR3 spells CAGSQGPSYEQYF. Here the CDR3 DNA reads TGTGCCGGCTCGCAGGGGCCCTCCTACGAGCAGTACTTC.